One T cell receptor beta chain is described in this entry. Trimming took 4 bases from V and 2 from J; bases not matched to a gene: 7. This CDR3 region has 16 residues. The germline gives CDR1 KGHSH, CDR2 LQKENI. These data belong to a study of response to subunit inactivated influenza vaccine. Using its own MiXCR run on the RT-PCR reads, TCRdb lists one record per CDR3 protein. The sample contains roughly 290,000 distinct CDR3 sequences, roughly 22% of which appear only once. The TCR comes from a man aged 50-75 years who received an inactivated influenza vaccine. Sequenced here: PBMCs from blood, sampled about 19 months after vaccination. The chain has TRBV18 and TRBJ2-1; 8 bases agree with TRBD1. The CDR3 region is CASSLPDRATYNEQFF. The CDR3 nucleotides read TGTGCCAGCTCACTTCCGGACAGGGCGACCTACAATGAGCAGTTCTTC.